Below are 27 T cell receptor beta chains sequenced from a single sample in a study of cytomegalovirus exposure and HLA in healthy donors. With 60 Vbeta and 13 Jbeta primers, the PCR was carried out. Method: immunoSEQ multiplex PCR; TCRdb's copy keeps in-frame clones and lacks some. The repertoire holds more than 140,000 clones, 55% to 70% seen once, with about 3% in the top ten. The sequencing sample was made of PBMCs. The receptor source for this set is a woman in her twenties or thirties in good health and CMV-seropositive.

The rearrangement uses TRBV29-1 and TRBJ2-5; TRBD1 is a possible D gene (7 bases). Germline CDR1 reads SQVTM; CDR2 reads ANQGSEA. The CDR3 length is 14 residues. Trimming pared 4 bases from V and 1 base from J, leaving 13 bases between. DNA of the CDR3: TGCAGCGTTGGCCGCGGGACAGCCCAAGAGACCCAGTACTTC. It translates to CSVGRGTAQETQYF.

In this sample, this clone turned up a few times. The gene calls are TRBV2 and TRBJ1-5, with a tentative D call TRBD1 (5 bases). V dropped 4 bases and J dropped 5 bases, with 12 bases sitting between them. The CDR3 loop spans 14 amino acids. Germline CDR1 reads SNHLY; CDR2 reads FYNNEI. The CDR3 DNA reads TGTGCCAGCAGTGTTATGGGGCAGCATCAGCCCCAGCATTTT. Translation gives CASSVMGQHQPQHF.

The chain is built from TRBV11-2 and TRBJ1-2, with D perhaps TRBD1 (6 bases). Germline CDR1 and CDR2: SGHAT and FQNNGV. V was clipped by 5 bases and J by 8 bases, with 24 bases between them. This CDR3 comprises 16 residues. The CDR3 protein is CASSTYRGRGSEGYTF. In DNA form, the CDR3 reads TGTGCCAGCAGCACATATCGGGGGAGGGGGTCCGAGGGCTACACCTTC.

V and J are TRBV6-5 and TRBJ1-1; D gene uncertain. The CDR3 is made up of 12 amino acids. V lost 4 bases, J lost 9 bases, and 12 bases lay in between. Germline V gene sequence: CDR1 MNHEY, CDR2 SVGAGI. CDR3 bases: TGTGCCAGCAGTTCTCTAGAATTGAAAGCTTTCTTT. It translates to CASSSLELKAFF.

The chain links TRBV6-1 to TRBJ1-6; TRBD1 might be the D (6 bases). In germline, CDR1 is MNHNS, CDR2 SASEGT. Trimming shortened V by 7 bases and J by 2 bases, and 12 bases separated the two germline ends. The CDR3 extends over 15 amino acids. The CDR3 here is CASNAGDTYNSPLHF. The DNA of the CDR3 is TGTGCCAGCAATGCAGGGGATACCTATAATTCACCCCTCCACTTT.

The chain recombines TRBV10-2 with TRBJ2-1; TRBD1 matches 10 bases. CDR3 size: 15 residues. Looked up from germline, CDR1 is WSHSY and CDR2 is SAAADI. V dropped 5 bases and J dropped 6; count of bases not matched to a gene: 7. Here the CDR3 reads CASSHLRTGGNEQFF. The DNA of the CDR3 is TGCGCCAGCAGTCACCTTAGGACAGGGGGCAATGAGCAGTTCTTC.

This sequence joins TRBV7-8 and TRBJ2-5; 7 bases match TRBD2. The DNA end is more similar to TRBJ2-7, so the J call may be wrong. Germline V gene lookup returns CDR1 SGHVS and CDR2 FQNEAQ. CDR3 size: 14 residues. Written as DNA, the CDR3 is TGTGCCAGCAGCTTAACGGGAGGCTCCTACGAGCAGTACTTC. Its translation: CASSLTGGSYEQYF.

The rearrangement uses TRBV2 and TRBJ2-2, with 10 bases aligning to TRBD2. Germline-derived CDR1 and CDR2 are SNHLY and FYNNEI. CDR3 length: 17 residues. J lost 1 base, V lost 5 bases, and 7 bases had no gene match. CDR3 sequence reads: CASSLRTSGRNTGELFF. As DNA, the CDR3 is TGTGCCAGCAGTTTACGGACTAGCGGACGGAACACCGGGGAGCTGTTTTTT.

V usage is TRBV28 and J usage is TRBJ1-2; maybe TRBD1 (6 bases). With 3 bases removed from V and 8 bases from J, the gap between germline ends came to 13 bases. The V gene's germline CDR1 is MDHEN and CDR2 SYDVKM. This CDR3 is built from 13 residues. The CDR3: CASSLPQGIGYTF. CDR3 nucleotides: TGTGCCAGCAGTTTGCCCCAGGGGATCGGCTACACCTTC.

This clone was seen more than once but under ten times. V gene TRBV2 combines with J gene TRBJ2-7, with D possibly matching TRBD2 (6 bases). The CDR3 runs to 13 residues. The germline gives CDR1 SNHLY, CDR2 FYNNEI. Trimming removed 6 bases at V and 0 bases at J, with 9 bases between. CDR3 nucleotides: TGTGCCAGCAGGGGGGGTCCCTCCTACGAGCAGTACTTC. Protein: CASRGGPSYEQYF.

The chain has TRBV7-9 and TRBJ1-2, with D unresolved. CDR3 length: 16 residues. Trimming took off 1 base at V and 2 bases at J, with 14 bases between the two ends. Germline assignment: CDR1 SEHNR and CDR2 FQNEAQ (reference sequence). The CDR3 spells CASSLGWARENYGYTF. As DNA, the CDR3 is TGTGCCAGCAGCTTAGGCTGGGCTAGGGAGAACTATGGCTACACCTTC.

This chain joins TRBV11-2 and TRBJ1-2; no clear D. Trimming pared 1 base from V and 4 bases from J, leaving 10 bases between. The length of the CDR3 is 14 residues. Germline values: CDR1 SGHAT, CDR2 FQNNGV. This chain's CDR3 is CASSLGPLSYGYTF. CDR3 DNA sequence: TGTGCCAGCAGCTTAGGCCCTTTGAGCTATGGCTACACCTTC.

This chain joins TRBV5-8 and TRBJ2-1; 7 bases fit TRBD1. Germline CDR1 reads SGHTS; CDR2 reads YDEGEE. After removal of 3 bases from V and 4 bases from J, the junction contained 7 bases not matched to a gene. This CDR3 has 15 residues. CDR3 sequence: CASSSGQVHYNEQFF. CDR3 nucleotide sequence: TGTGCCAGCAGCTCAGGACAGGTTCATTACAATGAGCAGTTCTTC.

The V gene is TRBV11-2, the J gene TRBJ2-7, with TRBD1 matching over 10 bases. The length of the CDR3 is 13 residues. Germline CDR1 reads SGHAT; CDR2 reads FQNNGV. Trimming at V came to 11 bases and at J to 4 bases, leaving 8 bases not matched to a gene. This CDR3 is CAARRQGAYEQYF. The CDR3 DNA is TGTGCCGCCCGACGACAGGGGGCTTACGAGCAGTACTTC.

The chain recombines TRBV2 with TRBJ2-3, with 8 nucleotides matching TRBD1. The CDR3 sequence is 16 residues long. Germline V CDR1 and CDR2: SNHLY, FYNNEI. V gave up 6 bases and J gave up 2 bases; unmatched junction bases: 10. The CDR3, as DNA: TGTGCCAGCAGCTCCCGGGACAGGCAACTCACAGATACGCAGTATTTT. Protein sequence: CASSSRDRQLTDTQYF. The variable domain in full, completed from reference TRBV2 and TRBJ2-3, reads EPEVTQTPSHQVTQMGQEVILRCVPISNHLYFYWYRQILGQKVEFLVSFYNNEISEKSEIFDDQFSVERPDGSNFTLKIRSTKLEDSAMYFCASSSRDRQLTDTQYFGPGTRLTVL.

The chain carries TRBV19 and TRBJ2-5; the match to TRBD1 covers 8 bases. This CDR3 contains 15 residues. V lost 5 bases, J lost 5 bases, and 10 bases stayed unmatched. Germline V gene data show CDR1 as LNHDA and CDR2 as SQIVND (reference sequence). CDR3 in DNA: TGTGCCAGTAGTCTCGGTCAGGGGGCGCGGGAGACCCAGTACTTC. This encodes CASSLGQGARETQYF.

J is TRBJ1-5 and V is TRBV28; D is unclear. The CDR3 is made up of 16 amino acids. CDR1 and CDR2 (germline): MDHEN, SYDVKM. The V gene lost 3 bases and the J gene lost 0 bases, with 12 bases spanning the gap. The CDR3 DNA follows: TGTGCCAGCAGTTTGGCCACCGCATATAGCAATCAGCCCCAGCATTTT. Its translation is CASSLATAYSNQPQHF.

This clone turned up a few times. In DNA form, the CDR3 reads TGTGCCAGCAGTCAGCGGGACGGGACTAGCGGGGGGCCGTCCAAAAACATTCAGTACTTC. Protein sequence: CASSQRDGTSGGPSKNIQYF. The chain joins TRBV27 to TRBJ2-4; 15 nucleotides match TRBD2. CDR1 is MNHEY and CDR2 is SMNVEV in the germline V gene (reference sequence). V lost 5 bases and J lost 2; bases outside the gene matches: 13. The CDR3 spans 20 residues.

In nucleotides, the CDR3 is TGTGCCAGCAGCGCGGGGGACAGGGGCCCGGAGACCCAGTACTTC. Its protein is CASSAGDRGPETQYF. The rearrangement uses TRBV9 and TRBJ2-5, with TRBD1 matching 10 bases. Germline V lookup: CDR1 SGDLS, CDR2 YYNGEE. After removal of 3 bases from V and 5 bases from J, the junction contained 7 bases not matched to a gene. The CDR3 contains 15 residues.

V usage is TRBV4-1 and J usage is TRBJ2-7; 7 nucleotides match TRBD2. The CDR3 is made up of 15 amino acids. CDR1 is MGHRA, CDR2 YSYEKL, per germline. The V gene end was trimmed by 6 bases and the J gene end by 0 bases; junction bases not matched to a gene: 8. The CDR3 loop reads CASRALGGGSYEQYF. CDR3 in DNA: TGCGCCAGCAGGGCCCTCGGCGGGGGCTCCTACGAGCAGTACTTC.

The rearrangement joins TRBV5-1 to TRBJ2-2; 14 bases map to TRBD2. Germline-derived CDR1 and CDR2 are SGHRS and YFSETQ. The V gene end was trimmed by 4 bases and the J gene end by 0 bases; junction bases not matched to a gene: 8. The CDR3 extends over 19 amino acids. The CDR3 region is CASSPRGLAGVANTGELFF. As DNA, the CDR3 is TGCGCCAGCAGCCCCCGGGGACTAGCGGGAGTCGCGAACACCGGGGAGCTGTTTTTT.

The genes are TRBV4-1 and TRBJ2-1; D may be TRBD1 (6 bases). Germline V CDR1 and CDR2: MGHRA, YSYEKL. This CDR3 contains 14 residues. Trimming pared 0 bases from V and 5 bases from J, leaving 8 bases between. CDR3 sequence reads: CASSQEGGDNEQFF. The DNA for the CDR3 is TGCGCCAGCAGCCAAGAAGGGGGAGACAATGAGCAGTTCTTC.

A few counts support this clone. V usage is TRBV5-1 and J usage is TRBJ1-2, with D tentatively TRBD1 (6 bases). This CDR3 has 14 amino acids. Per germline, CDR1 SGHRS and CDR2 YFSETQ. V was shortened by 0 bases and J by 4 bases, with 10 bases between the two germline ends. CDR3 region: CASSLDPRGYGYTF. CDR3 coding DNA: TGCGCCAGCAGCTTGGATCCCAGGGGCTATGGCTACACCTTC. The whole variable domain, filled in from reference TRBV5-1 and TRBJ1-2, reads KAGVTQTPRYLIKTRGQQVTLSCSPISGHRSVSWYQQTPGQGLQFLFEYFSETQRNKGNFPGRFSGRQFSNSRSEMNVSTLELGDSALYLCASSLDPRGYGYTFGSGTRLTVV.

CDR3 in amino acids: CASRRGLAANTGELFF. The CDR3 DNA is TGTGCCAGCAGAAGGGGACTAGCGGCTAACACCGGGGAGCTGTTTTTT. J is TRBJ2-2 and V is TRBV7-2, with 11 bases aligning to TRBD2. There are 16 residues in the CDR3. Germline-derived CDR1 and CDR2 are SGHTA and FQGNSA. The ends lost 6 bases at V and 2 bases at J; junction bases unmatched: 5.

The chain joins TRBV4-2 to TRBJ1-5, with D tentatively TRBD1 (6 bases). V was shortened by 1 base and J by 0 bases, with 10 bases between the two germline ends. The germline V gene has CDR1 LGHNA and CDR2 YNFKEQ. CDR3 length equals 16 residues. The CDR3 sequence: CASSQGDTYSNQPQHF. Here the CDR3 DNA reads TGTGCCAGCAGCCAAGGGGACACCTATAGCAATCAGCCCCAGCATTTT.

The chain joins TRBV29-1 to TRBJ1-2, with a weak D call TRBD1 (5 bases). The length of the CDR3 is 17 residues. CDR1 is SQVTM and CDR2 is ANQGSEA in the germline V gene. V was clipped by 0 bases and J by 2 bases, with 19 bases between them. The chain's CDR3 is CSVEDNALGVSNYGYTF. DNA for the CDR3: TGCAGCGTTGAAGACAATGCCTTAGGGGTATCAAACTATGGCTACACCTTC. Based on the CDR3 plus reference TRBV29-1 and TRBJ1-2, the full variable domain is SAVISQKPSRDICQRGTSLTIQCQVDSQVTMMFWYRQQPGQSLTLIATANQGSEATYESGFVIDKFPISRPNLTFSTLTVSNMSPEDSSIYLCSVEDNALGVSNYGYTFGSGTRLTVV.

DNA for the CDR3: TGTGCCAGCAGCTTGACAGGGAATGAGCAGTTCTTC. It encodes CASSLTGNEQFF. V gene TRBV5-8 combines with J gene TRBJ2-1; maybe TRBD1 (6 bases). This CDR3 is 12 amino acids long. V was trimmed by 1 base and J by 7 bases, leaving 6 bases between them. Per the germline V gene, CDR1 is SGHTS and CDR2 is YDEGEE.